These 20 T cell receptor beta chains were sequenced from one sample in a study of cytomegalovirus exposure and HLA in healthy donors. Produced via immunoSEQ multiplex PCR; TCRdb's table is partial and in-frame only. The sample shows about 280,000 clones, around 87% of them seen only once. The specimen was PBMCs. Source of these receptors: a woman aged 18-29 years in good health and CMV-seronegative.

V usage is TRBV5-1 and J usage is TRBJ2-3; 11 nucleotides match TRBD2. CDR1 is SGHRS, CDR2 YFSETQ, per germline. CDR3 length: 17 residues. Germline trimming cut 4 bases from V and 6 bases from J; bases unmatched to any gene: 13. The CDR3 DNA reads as TGCGCCAGCAGCGAACCTAGCGGGAGGCTCGGCGGCGATACGCAGTATTTT. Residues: CASSEPSGRLGGDTQYF.

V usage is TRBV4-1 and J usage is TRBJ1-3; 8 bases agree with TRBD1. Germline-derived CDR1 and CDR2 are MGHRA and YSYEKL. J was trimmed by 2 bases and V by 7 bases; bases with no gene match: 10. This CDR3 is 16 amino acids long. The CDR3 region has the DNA TGCGCCAGCACCCGCGCGGGACAGGAGGCTGGAAACACCATATATTTT. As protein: CASTRAGQEAGNTIYF.

The CDR3 nucleotides read TGCGCCAGCAGCTTGGGTGCACGAAGCCTCCGCACTGAAGCTTTCTTT. It codes for CASSLGARSLRTEAFF. The rearrangement links TRBV5-1 to TRBJ1-1, with unresolved D. In germline, CDR1 is SGHRS, CDR2 YFSETQ. The CDR3 consists of 16 residues. V dropped 0 bases and J dropped 4 bases, with 16 bases sitting between them.

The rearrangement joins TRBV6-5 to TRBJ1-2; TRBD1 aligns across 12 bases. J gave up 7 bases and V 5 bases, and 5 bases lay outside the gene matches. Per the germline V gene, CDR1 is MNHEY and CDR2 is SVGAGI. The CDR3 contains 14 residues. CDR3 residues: CASSGDRGRSGYTF. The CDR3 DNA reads TGTGCCAGCAGTGGGGACAGGGGGCGAAGTGGCTACACCTTC.

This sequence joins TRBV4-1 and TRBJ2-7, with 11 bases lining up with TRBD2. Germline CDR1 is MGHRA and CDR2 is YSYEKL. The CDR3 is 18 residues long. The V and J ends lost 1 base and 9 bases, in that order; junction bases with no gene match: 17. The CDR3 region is CASSQAATTSGTLYGQYF. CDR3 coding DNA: TGCGCCAGCAGCCAAGCGGCTACGACTAGCGGGACTCTTTATGGGCAGTACTTC.

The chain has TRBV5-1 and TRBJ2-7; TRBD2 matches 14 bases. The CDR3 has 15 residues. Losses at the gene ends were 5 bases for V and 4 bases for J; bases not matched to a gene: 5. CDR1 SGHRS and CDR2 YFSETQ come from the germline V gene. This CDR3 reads CASSLTSGRVYEQYF. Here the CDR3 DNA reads TGCGCCAGCAGTCTGACTAGCGGGAGGGTATACGAGCAGTACTTC.

The CDR3 loop reads CASRSQGLNTEAFF. The DNA of the CDR3 is TGTGCCAGCAGATCACAGGGGCTGAACACTGAAGCTTTCTTT. The chain employs TRBV28 and TRBJ1-1; TRBD1 matches 7 bases. The germline CDR1 and CDR2 sequences are MDHEN and SYDVKM. The length of the CDR3 is 14 residues. V shed 6 bases, J shed 0 bases, and the junction held 4 bases outside the gene matches.

The CDR3 nucleotides are TGTGCCAGCAGCTTAGATCCTAGCGCGATGCTCTACGAGCAGTACTTC. It is translated as CASSLDPSAMLYEQYF. The chain uses TRBV7-8 and TRBJ2-7, with TRBD2 as a possible D gene (6 bases). Germline assignment: CDR1 SGHVS and CDR2 FQNEAQ. Trimming left V 1 base short and J 3 bases short, with 16 bases between. The CDR3 is made up of 16 amino acids. Based on the CDR3 plus reference TRBV7-8 and TRBJ2-7, the full variable domain is GAGVSQSPRYKVAKRGQDVALRCDPISGHVSLFWYQQALGQGPEFLTYFQNEAQLDKSGLPSDRFFAERPEGSVSTLKIQRTQQEDSAVYLCASSLDPSAMLYEQYFGPGTRLTVT.

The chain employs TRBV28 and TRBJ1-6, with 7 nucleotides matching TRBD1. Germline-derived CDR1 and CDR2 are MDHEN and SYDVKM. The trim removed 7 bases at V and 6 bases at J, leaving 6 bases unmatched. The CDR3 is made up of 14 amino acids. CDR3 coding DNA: TGTGCCAGCATCAATACAGGGGTTAATTCACCCCTCCACTTT. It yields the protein CASINTGVNSPLHF.

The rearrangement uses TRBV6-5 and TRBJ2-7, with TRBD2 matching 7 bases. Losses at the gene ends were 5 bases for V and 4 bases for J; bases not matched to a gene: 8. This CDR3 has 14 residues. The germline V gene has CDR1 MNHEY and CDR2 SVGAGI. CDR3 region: CASSKGLGGYEQYF. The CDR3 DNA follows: TGTGCCAGCAGTAAAGGACTAGGAGGGTACGAGCAGTACTTC.

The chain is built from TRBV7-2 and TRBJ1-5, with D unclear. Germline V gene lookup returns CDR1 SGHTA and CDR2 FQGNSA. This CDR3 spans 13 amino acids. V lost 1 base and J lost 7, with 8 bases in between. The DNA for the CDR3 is TGTGCCAGCAGCTTAGGAGGAGGACAGCCCCAGCATTTT. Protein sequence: CASSLGGGQPQHF.

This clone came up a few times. As DNA, the CDR3 is TGTGCTCTAGACTGGCTTTCCAGCTACACCTTC. Translation: CALDWLSSYTF. V usage is TRBV30 and J usage is TRBJ1-2; D ambiguous. The germline V gene encodes CDR1 GTSNPN and CDR2 SVGIG (reference sequence). This CDR3 is 11 amino acids long.

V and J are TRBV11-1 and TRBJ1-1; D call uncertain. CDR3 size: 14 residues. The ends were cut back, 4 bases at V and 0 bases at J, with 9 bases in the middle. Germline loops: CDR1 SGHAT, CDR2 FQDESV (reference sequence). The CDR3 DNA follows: TGTGCCAGCAGCTGGCTTTCCATGAACACTGAAGCTTTCTTT. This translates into CASSWLSMNTEAFF.

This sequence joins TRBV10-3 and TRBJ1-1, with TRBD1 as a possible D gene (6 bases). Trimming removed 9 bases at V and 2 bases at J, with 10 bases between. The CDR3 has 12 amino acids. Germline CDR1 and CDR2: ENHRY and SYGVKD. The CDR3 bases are TGTGCCATACGGGGGGGCAACACTGAAGCTTTCTTT. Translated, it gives CAIRGGNTEAFF.

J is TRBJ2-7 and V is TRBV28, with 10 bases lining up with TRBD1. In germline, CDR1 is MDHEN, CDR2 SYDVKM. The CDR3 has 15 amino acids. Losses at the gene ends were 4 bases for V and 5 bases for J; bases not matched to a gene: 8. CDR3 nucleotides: TGTGCCAGCAGTTCACCCGGGACAGGGGTCCACGAGCAGTACTTC. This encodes CASSSPGTGVHEQYF.

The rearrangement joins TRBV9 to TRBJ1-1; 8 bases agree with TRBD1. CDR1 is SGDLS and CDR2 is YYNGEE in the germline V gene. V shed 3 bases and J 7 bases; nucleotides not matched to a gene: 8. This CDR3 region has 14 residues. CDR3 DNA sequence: TGTGCCAGCAGCGGCGGACAGGGAGTAGGTGAAGCTTTCTTT. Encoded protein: CASSGGQGVGEAFF. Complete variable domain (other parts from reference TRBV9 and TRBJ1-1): DSGVTQTPKHLITATGQRVTLRCSPRSGDLSVYWYQQSLDQGLQFLIQYYNGEERAKGNILERFSAQQFPDLHSELNLSSLELGDSALYFCASSGGQGVGEAFFGQGTRLTVV.

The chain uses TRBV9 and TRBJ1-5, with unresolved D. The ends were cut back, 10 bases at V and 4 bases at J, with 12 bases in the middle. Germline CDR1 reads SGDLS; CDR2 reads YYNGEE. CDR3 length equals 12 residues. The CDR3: CAAGRLNQPQHF. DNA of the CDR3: TGTGCCGCGGGCCGGTTGAATCAGCCCCAGCATTTT.

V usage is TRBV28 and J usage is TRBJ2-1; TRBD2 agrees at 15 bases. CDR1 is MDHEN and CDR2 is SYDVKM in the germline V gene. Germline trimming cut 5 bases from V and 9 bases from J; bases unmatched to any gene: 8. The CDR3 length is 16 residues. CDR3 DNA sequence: TGTGCCAGCAGTCCATGGACTAGCGGGAGGGCCGTTGAGCAGTTCTTC. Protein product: CASSPWTSGRAVEQFF.

CDR3 nucleotide sequence: TGTGCCACCAGCAGAGATCGGGGGATCAATCAGCCCCAGCATTTT. Protein: CATSRDRGINQPQHF. The chain uses TRBV15 and TRBJ1-5; TRBD1 might be the D (5 bases). The CDR3 is made up of 15 amino acids. Deletions cut 0 bases from V and 3 bases from J, with 9 bases between. Germline V gene sequence: CDR1 LNHNV, CDR2 YYDKDF (reference sequence).

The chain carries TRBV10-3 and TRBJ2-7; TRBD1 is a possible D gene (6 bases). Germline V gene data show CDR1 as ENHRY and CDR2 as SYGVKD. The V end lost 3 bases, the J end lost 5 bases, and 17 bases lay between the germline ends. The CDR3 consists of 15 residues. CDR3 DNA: TGTGCCATCAGTGATCCGGGACACCCTCGGGACGAGCAGTACTTC. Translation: CAISDPGHPRDEQYF.